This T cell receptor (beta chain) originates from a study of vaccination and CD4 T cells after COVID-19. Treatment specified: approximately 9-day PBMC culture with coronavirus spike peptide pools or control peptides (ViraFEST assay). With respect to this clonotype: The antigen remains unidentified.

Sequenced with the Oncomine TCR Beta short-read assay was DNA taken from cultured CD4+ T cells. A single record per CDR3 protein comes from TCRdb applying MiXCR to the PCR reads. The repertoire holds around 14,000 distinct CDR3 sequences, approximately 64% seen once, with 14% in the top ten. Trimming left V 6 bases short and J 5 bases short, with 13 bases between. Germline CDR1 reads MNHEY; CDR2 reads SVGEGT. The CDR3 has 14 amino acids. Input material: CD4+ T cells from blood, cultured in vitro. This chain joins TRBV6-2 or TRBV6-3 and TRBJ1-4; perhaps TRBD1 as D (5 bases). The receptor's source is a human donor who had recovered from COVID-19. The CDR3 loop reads CASRPGDVNEKLFF. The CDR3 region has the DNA TGTGCCAGCAGACCCGGGGACGTGAATGAAAAACTGTTTTTT.